The 28 T cell receptor beta chains in this list originate from one sample, sequenced in a study of a mutant IDH1 vaccine in newly diagnosed glioma. No antigen is known for these receptors. Measured with immunoSEQ multiplex PCR; TCRdb has only the in-frame clones, and not every one. The table shows fewer than 35,000 clones, with 78% occurring only once. Time point defined: week 35, safety follow-up. Each dose delivered 300 ug of mutant IDH1 20-mer peptide subcutaneously with imiquimod. The specimen comprised PBMCs, sampled from a glioma patient whose treatment included an IDH1 peptide vaccine. Every receptor here comes from a woman between 35 and 50 years old with glioma.

This chain connects TRBV2 to TRBJ1-2; D is undetermined. Germline V CDR1 and CDR2: SNHLY, FYNNEI. The CDR3 has 12 residues. V lost 3 bases, J lost 1 base, and 3 bases lay in between. The CDR3 sequence is CASSDSNYGYTF. CDR3 sequence (DNA): TGTGCCAGCAGTGACAGTAACTATGGCTACACCTTC.

This chain's CDR3 is CASSLGAADTQYF. For the CDR3, the DNA is TGTGCCAGCAGCCTAGGGGCGGCAGATACGCAGTATTTT. This chain connects TRBV7-2 to TRBJ2-3, with D perhaps matching TRBD1 (5 bases). Germline assignment: CDR1 SGHTA and CDR2 FQGNSA. V gave up 5 bases and J gave up 4 bases, with 10 bases separating them. This CDR3 has 13 residues.

The chain couples TRBV6-6 to TRBJ2-1; 9 nucleotides line up with TRBD1. The V segment lost 5 bases and the J segment 9 bases; nucleotides outside the gene matches: 11. The CDR3 runs 15 residues. CDR1 and CDR2 (germline): MNHNY, SVGAGI (reference sequence). The CDR3 spells CASSPLGGTGIEQFF. The CDR3 DNA is TGTGCCAGCAGTCCGCTGGGCGGGACAGGGATTGAGCAGTTCTTC.

This clone was seen more than once but under ten times. The DNA for the CDR3 is TGTGCCAGCAGCTTAGCGGGGGGCAATCAGCCCCAGCATTTT. Its protein product is CASSLAGGNQPQHF. The chain employs TRBV7-9 and TRBJ1-5; D is perhaps TRBD1 (5 bases). The CDR3 has 14 amino acids. Germline values: CDR1 SEHNR, CDR2 FQNEAQ (reference sequence). The V end was cut by 0 bases, the J end by 2 bases, with 5 bases between. The full variable domain, its missing parts supplied by reference TRBV7-9 and TRBJ1-5, is DTGVSQNPRHKITKRGQNVTFRCDPISEHNRLYWYRQTLGQGPEFLTYFQNEAQLEKSRLLSDRFSAERPKGSFSTLEIQRTEQGDSAMYLCASSLAGGNQPQHFGDGTRLSIL.

The chain employs TRBV7-8 and TRBJ2-2; a possible D gene is TRBD2 (6 bases). Germline CDR1 is SGHVS and CDR2 is FQNEAQ. CDR3 length equals 13 residues. Trimming pared 10 bases from V and 5 bases from J, leaving 14 bases between. The CDR3 sequence is CATSLAGTGELFF. In nucleotides, the CDR3 is TGTGCCACCTCGTTGGCGGGGACCGGGGAGCTGTTTTTT. Variable domain in full (rest from reference TRBV7-8 and TRBJ2-2): GAGVSQSPRYKVAKRGQDVALRCDPISGHVSLFWYQQALGQGPEFLTYFQNEAQLDKSGLPSDRFFAERPEGSVSTLKIQRTQQEDSAVYLCATSLAGTGELFFGEGSRLTVL.

CDR3 in amino acids: CASSPEEGASATNEKLFF. DNA of the CDR3: TGTGCCAGCAGCCCTGAGGAGGGGGCATCTGCAACTAATGAAAAACTGTTTTTT. The V and J genes are TRBV9 and TRBJ1-4; 7 nucleotides align to TRBD1. Germline V CDR1 and CDR2: SGDLS, YYNGEE. V was clipped by 4 bases and J by 0 bases; unmatched bases: 12. This CDR3 comprises 18 residues.

V is TRBV10-1 and J is TRBJ1-1; D is unresolved. The germline V gene has CDR1 WNHNN and CDR2 SYGVQD (reference sequence). The CDR3 extends over 13 amino acids. The germline V and J ends were trimmed by 3 bases and 8 bases, with 13 bases remaining between them. The CDR3 region has the DNA TGCGCCAGCAGTGAATGGGCCGCCGGGGAAGCTTTCTTT. The encoded protein is CASSEWAAGEAFF.

The V and J genes are TRBV5-4 and TRBJ1-2; a weak D match, TRBD1 (5 bases). The V gene lost 0 bases and the J gene lost 3 bases, with 6 bases spanning the gap. In germline, CDR1 is SGHNT, CDR2 YYREEE (reference sequence). The CDR3 totals 13 residues. The CDR3 DNA sequence: TGTGCCAGCAGCTTGGGGGGGGACTATGGCTACACCTTC. Its translation: CASSLGGDYGYTF.

This clone is medium-sized (0.01 to 0.1%) in the sample. The rearrangement joins TRBV19 to TRBJ2-2; TRBD2 aligns across 8 bases. Germline V lookup: CDR1 LNHDA, CDR2 SQIVND (reference sequence). The ends lost 3 bases at V and 3 bases at J; junction bases unmatched: 6. There are 16 residues in the CDR3. As DNA, the CDR3 is TGTGCCAGTAGTATTTTAAGCGGGGGAGACACCGGGGAGCTGTTTTTT. It translates to CASSILSGGDTGELFF.

Only one count was recorded for this clone. The chain recombines TRBV2 with TRBJ1-5; D is possibly TRBD1 (6 bases). This CDR3 is 15 amino acids long. Between the trimmed V and J ends, which lost 1 base and 4 bases, there was a span of 11 bases. Germline CDR1 SNHLY, CDR2 FYNNEI. This chain's CDR3 is CASSEDGGSNQPQHF. The DNA of the CDR3 is TGTGCCAGCAGTGAAGACGGGGGCTCAAATCAGCCCCAGCATTTT.

The chain combines TRBV7-9 with TRBJ1-3; no reliable D call. The V and J ends lost 8 bases and 0 bases respectively, with 8 bases between them. The CDR3 spans 13 residues. Looked up from germline, CDR1 is SEHNR and CDR2 is FQNEAQ (reference sequence). The DNA for the CDR3 is TGTGCCAGCTCCACCAGCTCTGGAAACACCATATATTTT. Its protein is CASSTSSGNTIYF. Together with reference TRBV7-9 and TRBJ1-3, the CDR3 gives the full variable domain: DTGVSQNPRHKITKRGQNVTFRCDPISEHNRLYWYRQTLGQGPEFLTYFQNEAQLEKSRLLSDRFSAERPKGSFSTLEIQRTEQGDSAMYLCASSTSSGNTIYFGEGSWLTVV.

The genes are TRBV7-9 and TRBJ1-6; D remains ambiguous. The CDR3 loop spans 17 amino acids. Germline V gives CDR1 SEHNR, CDR2 FQNEAQ (reference sequence). Trimming shortened V by 6 bases and J by 0 bases, and 15 bases separated the two germline ends. CDR3 loop: CASSSSPLSSYNSPLHF. The CDR3 DNA sequence: TGTGCCAGCAGTTCCTCCCCACTAAGCTCCTATAATTCACCCCTCCACTTT.

The genes are TRBV14 and TRBJ2-7; weak D call: TRBD1 (6 bases). CDR1 and CDR2 (germline): SGHDN, FVKESK. The V end lost 4 bases, the J end lost 3 bases, and 13 bases lay between the germline ends. This CDR3 comprises 14 residues. CDR3 nucleotides: TGTGCCAGCAGCCGTCCGGGACACATCTACGAGCAGTACTTC. Its translation is CASSRPGHIYEQYF.

The CDR3 region is CASSYSGALGNEQFF. CDR3 sequence (DNA): TGTGCCAGCAGTTACTCAGGGGCCCTAGGCAATGAGCAGTTCTTC. The chain couples TRBV6-5 to TRBJ2-1; a possible D gene is TRBD1 (5 bases). V lost 0 bases, J lost 6 bases, and 12 bases lay in between. CDR1 and CDR2 from the germline V gene are MNHEY and SVGAGI. There are 15 residues in the CDR3.

The rearrangement joins TRBV6-6 to TRBJ1-2; D call uncertain. The CDR3 extends over 12 amino acids. Germline V lookup: CDR1 MNHNY, CDR2 SVGAGI (reference sequence). V was shortened by 8 bases and J by 8 bases, with 15 bases between the two germline ends. The DNA of the CDR3 is TGTGCCAGCTCCCGCTCCAAACAGGGCTACACCTTC. Residues: CASSRSKQGYTF.

This clone occurred once. The chain carries TRBV30 and TRBJ1-1, with D unresolved. Germline CDR1 is GTSNPN and CDR2 is SVGIG (reference sequence). CDR3 length: 13 residues. V was trimmed by 0 bases and J by 5 bases, leaving 10 bases between them. CDR3 protein: CAWSVSRGTEAFF. The CDR3, as DNA: TGTGCCTGGAGTGTATCTCGAGGGACTGAAGCTTTCTTT. The complete variable domain, with remaining parts taken from reference TRBV30 and TRBJ1-1, reads SQTIHQWPATLVQPVGSPLSLECTVEGTSNPNLYWYRQAAGRGLQLLFYSVGIGQISSEVPQNLSASRPQDRQFILSSKKLLLSDSGFYLCAWSVSRGTEAFFGQGTRLTVV.

V is TRBV9 and J is TRBJ2-7; tentatively, D is TRBD2 (6 bases). Trimming took off 0 bases at V and 0 bases at J, with 10 bases between the two ends. This CDR3 has 15 residues. Germline lookup yields CDR1 SGDLS and CDR2 YYNGEE. The CDR3: CASSVGNGGSYEQYF. DNA for the CDR3: TGTGCCAGCAGCGTAGGGAACGGGGGCTCCTACGAGCAGTACTTC.

The chain carries TRBV19 and TRBJ2-5, with 7 positions matching TRBD1. The V gene end was trimmed by 6 bases and the J gene end by 2 bases; junction bases not matched to a gene: 9. Germline CDR1 LNHDA, CDR2 SQIVND (reference sequence). The CDR3 totals 15 residues. Written as DNA, the CDR3 is TGTGCCAGTAGCCCCTACTCGGGACAGCAAGAGACCCAGTACTTC. It codes for CASSPYSGQQETQYF. Supplemented by reference TRBV19 and TRBJ2-5, the full variable domain reads DGGITQSPKYLFRKEGQNVTLSCEQNLNHDAMYWYRQDPGQGLRLIYYSQIVNDFQKGDIAEGYSVSREKKESFPLTVTSAQKNPTAFYLCASSPYSGQQETQYFGPGTRLLVL.

This rearrangement joins TRBV27 to TRBJ2-2; D possibly matches TRBD1 or TRBD2 (5 bases each). The V end was cut by 2 bases, the J end by 4 bases, with 11 bases between. The V gene's germline CDR1 is MNHEY and CDR2 SMNVEV (reference sequence). This CDR3 comprises 15 residues. Here the CDR3 reads CASSLRGPGTGELFF. CDR3 DNA sequence: TGTGCCAGCAGTTTACGGGGACCCGGCACCGGGGAGCTGTTTTTT.

The V gene is TRBV5-1, the J gene TRBJ1-2; 8 bases align to TRBD1. The junction had 8 bases not matched to a gene; V was cut back by 4 bases and J by 6 bases. The CDR3 runs to 14 residues. Germline V gene lookup returns CDR1 SGHRS and CDR2 YFSETQ. Here the CDR3 DNA reads TGCGCCAGCAGCCCGACGGGACAGGTCGATGGCTACACCTTC. Translating it yields CASSPTGQVDGYTF. The full variable domain, its missing parts supplied by reference TRBV5-1 and TRBJ1-2, is KAGVTQTPRYLIKTRGQQVTLSCSPISGHRSVSWYQQTPGQGLQFLFEYFSETQRNKGNFPGRFSGRQFSNSRSEMNVSTLELGDSALYLCASSPTGQVDGYTFGSGTRLTVV.

This chain joins TRBV14 and TRBJ2-3; D is ambiguous. Germline V gives CDR1 SGHDN, CDR2 FVKESK. This CDR3 has 15 amino acids. Trimming removed 4 bases at V and 7 bases at J, with 18 bases between. CDR3 in amino acids: CASSRLDRARNTQYF. The CDR3 bases are TGTGCCAGCAGCCGACTCGACCGGGCCAGGAATACGCAGTATTTT.

The rearrangement uses TRBV7-9 and TRBJ1-1; tentatively, D is TRBD1 (5 bases). Germline lookup yields CDR1 SEHNR and CDR2 FQNEAQ (reference sequence). The CDR3 spans 16 residues. The V gene lost 5 bases and the J gene lost 5 bases, with 21 bases spanning the gap. CDR3: CASSPGSSGRGTEAFF. CDR3 nucleotide sequence: TGTGCCAGCAGCCCGGGATCCTCGGGAAGGGGAACTGAAGCTTTCTTT.

The chain couples TRBV19 to TRBJ1-4, with D unresolved. This CDR3 contains 14 residues. Trimming took 5 bases from V and 5 from J, leaving 12 bases between them. Germline V gene data show CDR1 as LNHDA and CDR2 as SQIVND (reference sequence). CDR3 protein: CASSSRSLNEKLFF. In DNA, the CDR3 is TGTGCCAGTAGTTCCCGGAGTCTAAATGAAAAACTGTTTTTT.

This clone was observed a single time. This chain links TRBV29-1 with TRBJ2-1; D gene unclear. The CDR3 has 13 residues. Trimming cost V 5 bases and J 4 bases, with 12 bases left between them. Germline values: CDR1 SQVTM, CDR2 ANQGSEA. The CDR3, as DNA: TGCAGCGTTCGTTCGGGCCCGTACAATGAGCAGTTCTTC. The encoded protein is CSVRSGPYNEQFF.

This sequence joins TRBV1 and TRBJ2-7; TRBD2 was called by the table and not checked on the DNA. TRBV1 is reported as a pseudogene. This CDR3 has 15 amino acids. Written as DNA, the CDR3 is TGCACCAGCAGCCAAGGGACTAGCGCGGGGGCCGAGCAGTACTTC. Protein sequence: CTSSQGTSAGAEQYF.

The rearrangement joins TRBV13 to TRBJ2-3; 8 nucleotides line up with TRBD1. V dropped 3 bases and J dropped 6; count of bases not matched to a gene: 8. The CDR3 runs to 15 residues. Germline V gene data show CDR1 as PRHDT and CDR2 as FYEKMQ (reference sequence). The chain's CDR3 is CASSFSGGGEDTQYF. CDR3 in DNA: TGTGCCAGCAGCTTTTCAGGGGGCGGGGAGGATACGCAGTATTTT.

The V and J genes are TRBV29-1 and TRBJ2-7; 8 positions agree with TRBD2. The CDR3 contains 12 residues. Germline V gene sequence: CDR1 SQVTM, CDR2 ANQGSEA. The V and J ends lost 7 bases and 4 bases, in that order; junction bases with no gene match: 6. CDR3 amino acids: CSAGGDGYEQYF. The CDR3 DNA follows: TGCAGCGCCGGGGGGGATGGGTACGAGCAGTACTTC.

This chain uses TRBV5-1 with TRBJ1-1; TRBD1 agrees at 8 bases. Germline CDR1 and CDR2: SGHRS and YFSETQ. The V segment lost 7 bases and the J segment 3 bases; nucleotides outside the gene matches: 5. There are 13 residues in the CDR3. The CDR3 DNA is TGCGCCAGCCGGGGACAGGTGGACACTGAAGCTTTCTTT. Protein product: CASRGQVDTEAFF.